The 17 T cell receptor beta chains given below trace back to one sample, sequenced in a study of blood T cell repertoires in COVID-19. Profiled with immunoSEQ multiplex PCR; TCRdb holds only in-frame clones, not every one. The table records approximately 440,000 clones, about 90% of them present only once. The sample taken for sequencing was PBMCs or T cells enriched from blood (not recorded which). These receptors originate from a man aged 18 to 29 who had recovered from COVID-19.

This clone was detected only once. The gene calls are TRBV2 and TRBJ1-2; D is undetermined. The CDR3 consists of 14 residues. Germline V gene sequence: CDR1 SNHLY, CDR2 FYNNEI. The V end lost 0 bases, the J end lost 4 bases, and 9 bases lay between the germline ends. In DNA form, the CDR3 reads TGTGCCAGCAGTGAAGCAGGGAGTACCTATGGCTACACCTTC. This sequence encodes CASSEAGSTYGYTF. The full variable domain, completed using reference TRBV2 and TRBJ1-2, is EPEVTQTPSHQVTQMGQEVILRCVPISNHLYFYWYRQILGQKVEFLVSFYNNEISEKSEIFDDQFSVERPDGSNFTLKIRSTKLEDSAMYFCASSEAGSTYGYTFGSGTRLTVV.

The chain is built from TRBV30 and TRBJ1-2, with 7 bases identical to TRBD1. The CDR3 has 15 residues. V gave up 5 bases and J gave up 6 bases; unmatched junction bases: 15. Germline CDR1 is GTSNPN and CDR2 is SVGIG (reference sequence). The CDR3 reads CAWGSSPSGTDGYTF. DNA of the CDR3: TGTGCCTGGGGGTCGAGTCCATCCGGGACAGATGGCTACACCTTC. The complete variable domain, with remaining parts taken from reference TRBV30 and TRBJ1-2, reads SQTIHQWPATLVQPVGSPLSLECTVEGTSNPNLYWYRQAAGRGLQLLFYSVGIGQISSEVPQNLSASRPQDRQFILSSKKLLLSDSGFYLCAWGSSPSGTDGYTFGSGTRLTVV.

This sequence joins TRBV27 and TRBJ2-7; tentatively, D is TRBD1 (5 bases). Germline values: CDR1 MNHEY, CDR2 SMNVEV (reference sequence). The length of the CDR3 is 17 residues. V was clipped by 2 bases and J by 0 bases, with 17 bases between them. The CDR3 region has the DNA TGTGCCAGCAGTTTAGGGCCAGGGCCTCAAGGCTCCTACGAGCAGTACTTC. As protein: CASSLGPGPQGSYEQYF.

CDR3 loop: CASSGRENTEAFF. The DNA of the CDR3 is TGCGCCAGCAGTGGTAGAGAGAACACTGAAGCTTTCTTT. This chain connects TRBV10-2 to TRBJ1-1; D gene ambiguous. Per the germline V gene, CDR1 is WSHSY and CDR2 is SAAADI. CDR3 length equals 13 residues. V dropped 4 bases and J dropped 1 base, with 7 bases sitting between them.

The chain has TRBV2 and TRBJ1-2; D is possibly TRBD1 (6 bases). Per germline, CDR1 SNHLY and CDR2 FYNNEI. The V end was cut by 3 bases, the J end by 7 bases, with 15 bases between. This CDR3 is built from 14 residues. CDR3 coding DNA: TGTGCCAGCAGTGATAGCGGGGGCTTGGGTGGCTACACCTTC. Amino acid sequence: CASSDSGGLGGYTF.

Written as DNA, the CDR3 is TGTGCCAGCAGCCTCCTGGCGACAGGGGTCGGGGAGCTGTTTTTT. Amino acid sequence: CASSLLATGVGELFF. The gene calls are TRBV5-5 and TRBJ2-2; TRBD1 agrees at 8 bases. The germline gives CDR1 SGHKS, CDR2 YYEKEE (reference sequence). V trimming: 4 bases; J trimming: 7 bases; junction bases outside the gene matches: 9. The CDR3 is made up of 15 amino acids.

This chain uses TRBV30 with TRBJ1-2; D ambiguous. The V end lost 0 bases, the J end lost 2 bases, and 7 bases lay between the germline ends. Germline V CDR1 and CDR2: GTSNPN, SVGIG (reference sequence). The CDR3 runs 13 residues. CDR3 loop: CAWSVRQNYGYTF. Here the CDR3 DNA reads TGTGCCTGGAGTGTACGACAAAACTATGGCTACACCTTC.

The chain links TRBV2 to TRBJ1-1; 8 bases agree with TRBD1. Germline-derived CDR1 and CDR2 are SNHLY and FYNNEI. There are 15 residues in the CDR3. The J segment lost 1 base and the V segment lost 5 bases, leaving 6 bases of the junction unmatched. This CDR3 reads CASSFLGQENTEAFF. The CDR3 bases are TGTGCCAGCAGTTTTCTGGGACAGGAGAACACTGAAGCTTTCTTT.

The chain uses TRBV9 and TRBJ2-1, with D possibly being TRBD2 (5 bases). This CDR3 is built from 16 residues. The germline CDR1 and CDR2 sequences are SGDLS and YYNGEE. The V end lost 0 bases, the J end lost 3 bases, and 13 bases lay between the germline ends. This chain's CDR3 is CASSVDGRSYYNEQFF. In DNA form, the CDR3 reads TGTGCCAGCAGCGTAGATGGGAGATCTTACTACAATGAGCAGTTCTTC. Supplemented by reference TRBV9 and TRBJ2-1, the full variable domain reads DSGVTQTPKHLITATGQRVTLRCSPRSGDLSVYWYQQSLDQGLQFLIQYYNGEERAKGNILERFSAQQFPDLHSELNLSSLELGDSALYFCASSVDGRSYYNEQFFGPGTRLTVL.

CDR3 in amino acids: CASSVAHSYEQYF. The CDR3 nucleotides are TGTGCCAGCAGCGTGGCGCACTCCTACGAGCAGTACTTC. The gene calls are TRBV19 and TRBJ2-7; D is unclear. The germline V and J ends were trimmed by 9 bases and 0 bases, with 12 bases remaining between them. The CDR3 contains 13 residues. CDR1 and CDR2 (germline): LNHDA, SQIVND (reference sequence).

The chain couples TRBV12-3 or TRBV12-4 to TRBJ1-2; 10 bases agree with TRBD1. This CDR3 has 13 residues. After removal of 7 bases from V and 8 bases from J, the junction contained 7 bases not matched to a gene. The CDR3 region has the DNA TGTGCCAGCACCGTAGACAGGGGGCTCGGCTACACCTTC. This translates into CASTVDRGLGYTF.

The rearrangement links TRBV18 to TRBJ2-5; tentatively, D is TRBD1 (5 bases). V was cut by 0 bases and J by 2 bases, with 16 bases left in between. The CDR3 loop spans 17 amino acids. The germline V gene encodes CDR1 KGHSH and CDR2 LQKENI. CDR3 nucleotide sequence: TGTGCCAGCTCACCACCGTTGGGGCCGGGTTCACAAGAGACCCAGTACTTC. It is translated as CASSPPLGPGSQETQYF.

This chain connects TRBV10-2 to TRBJ2-7; D possibly corresponds to TRBD2 (6 bases). CDR1 is WSHSY, CDR2 SAAADI, per germline. The CDR3 sequence is 14 residues long. V was cut by 8 bases and J by 6 bases, with 20 bases left in between. CDR3 protein: CASGVSRRASEQYF. CDR3 bases: TGCGCCAGCGGCGTTAGTCGGAGGGCCTCCGAGCAGTACTTC.

The chain has TRBV5-1 and TRBJ2-2; a weak D match, TRBD1 (5 bases). The CDR3 consists of 16 residues. The V and J ends lost 4 bases and 6 bases respectively, with 19 bases between them. CDR1 is SGHRS, CDR2 YFSETQ, per germline. This CDR3 is CASSPAVGRAAGELFF. The CDR3 DNA is TGCGCCAGCAGCCCGGCCGTTGGCAGGGCCGCCGGGGAGCTGTTTTTT.

This clone occurred once. This CDR3 is CSARRAVEQFF. The CDR3 DNA reads as TGCAGTGCTAGGAGGGCAGTTGAGCAGTTCTTC. The gene calls are TRBV20-1 and TRBJ2-1, with D maybe TRBD2 (5 bases). The V end was cut by 3 bases, the J end by 9 bases, with 9 bases between. Germline V lookup: CDR1 DFQATT, CDR2 SNEGSKA (reference sequence). The CDR3 consists of 11 residues.

The J gene is TRBJ1-5, the V gene TRBV24-1; D ambiguous. The CDR3 extends over 13 amino acids. Trimming took 0 bases from V and 6 from J, leaving 5 bases between them. Germline V gene sequence: CDR1 KGHDR, CDR2 SFDVKD. DNA for the CDR3: TGTGCCACCAGTGATTTGGCCGGTCAGCCCCAGCATTTT. It specifies CATSDLAGQPQHF.

V gene TRBV18 combines with J gene TRBJ1-5; D may be TRBD1 (6 bases). Germline CDR1 is KGHSH and CDR2 is LQKENI. This CDR3 contains 16 residues. V shed 2 bases and J shed 3 bases, with 14 bases lying between them. The CDR3: CASSPAGAGDNQPQHF. CDR3 in DNA: TGTGCCAGCTCACCAGCGGGGGCCGGGGACAATCAGCCCCAGCATTTT.